This TCR beta chain was identified during a study of T cells expressing NK-cell markers. Regarding the study as a whole: The study found these clonotypes also leading the CD3+CD56-NKG2C+ fraction in a few donors.

For each CDR3 protein, TCRdb gives one entry from its re-call of the 5' RACE reads, without DNA. Here the sample table reports some 410,000 distinct CDR3 sequences. Comment on this clonotype: Its target is unknown.

The CDR3 is made up of 20 amino acids. This receptor was identified in a woman aged 18-69 years in good health. The gene calls are TRBV12-3 or TRBV12-4 and TRBJ2-3; TCRdb selects TRBD2, and the lack of DNA leaves this call unchecked. Sequences were obtained from blood T cells: a sorted CD56 or NKG2C T cell subset, CD4+ or CD8+ T cells, or bulk PBMC T cells (not recorded which). The CDR3 region is CASSLGLAGGRTSSTDTQYF.